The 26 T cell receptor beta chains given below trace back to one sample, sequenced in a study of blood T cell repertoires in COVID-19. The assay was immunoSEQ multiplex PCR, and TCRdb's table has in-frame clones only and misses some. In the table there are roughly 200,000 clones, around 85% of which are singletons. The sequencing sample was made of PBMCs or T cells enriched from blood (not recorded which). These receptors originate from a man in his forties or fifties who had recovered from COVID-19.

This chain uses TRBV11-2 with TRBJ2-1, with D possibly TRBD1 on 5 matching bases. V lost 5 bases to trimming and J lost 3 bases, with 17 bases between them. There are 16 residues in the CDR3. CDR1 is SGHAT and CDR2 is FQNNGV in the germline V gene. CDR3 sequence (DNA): TGTGCCAGCAGCCCCGTCGGTGGGGCCTTCTACAATGAGCAGTTCTTC. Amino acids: CASSPVGGAFYNEQFF.

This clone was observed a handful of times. CDR3 sequence (DNA): TGTGCCAGCACCCCAAGCGGGTCCCAAGAGACCCAGTACTTC. It codes for CASTPSGSQETQYF. The chain recombines TRBV28 with TRBJ2-5, with D possibly TRBD2 on 6 matching bases. CDR1 and CDR2 (germline): MDHEN, SYDVKM. V was shortened by 7 bases and J by 1 base, with 13 bases between the two germline ends. This CDR3 is 14 amino acids long.

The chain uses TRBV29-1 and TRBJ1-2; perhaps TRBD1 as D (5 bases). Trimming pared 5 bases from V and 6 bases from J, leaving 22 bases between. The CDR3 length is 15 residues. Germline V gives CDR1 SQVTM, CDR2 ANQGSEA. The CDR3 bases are TGCAGCGTTCGCGGGGGGACCTCCTTAACTAATGGCTACACCTTC. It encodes CSVRGGTSLTNGYTF.

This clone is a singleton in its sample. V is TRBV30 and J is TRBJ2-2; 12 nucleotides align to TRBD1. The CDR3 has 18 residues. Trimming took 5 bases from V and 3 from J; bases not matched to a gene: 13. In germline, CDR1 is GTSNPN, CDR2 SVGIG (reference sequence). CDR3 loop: CAWGYRDRGRLDTGELFF. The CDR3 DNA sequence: TGTGCCTGGGGTTACCGGGACAGGGGGCGTTTGGACACCGGGGAGCTGTTTTTT.

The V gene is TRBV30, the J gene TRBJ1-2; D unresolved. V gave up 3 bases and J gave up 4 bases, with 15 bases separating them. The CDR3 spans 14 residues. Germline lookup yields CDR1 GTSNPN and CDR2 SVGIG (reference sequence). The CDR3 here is CAWRLGRAVYGYTF. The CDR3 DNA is TGTGCCTGGAGACTCGGGAGGGCTGTCTATGGCTACACCTTC.

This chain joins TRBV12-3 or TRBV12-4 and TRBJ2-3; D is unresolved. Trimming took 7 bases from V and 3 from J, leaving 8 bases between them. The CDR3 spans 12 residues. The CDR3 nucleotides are TGTGCCAGCACCTACGGGACAGATACGCAGTATTTT. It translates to CASTYGTDTQYF.

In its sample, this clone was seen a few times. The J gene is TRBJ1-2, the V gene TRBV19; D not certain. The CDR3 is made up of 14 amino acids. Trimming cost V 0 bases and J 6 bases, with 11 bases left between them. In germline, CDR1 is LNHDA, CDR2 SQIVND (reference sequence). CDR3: CASSIDLGVDGYTF. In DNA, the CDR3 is TGTGCCAGTAGTATAGATCTCGGGGTAGATGGCTACACCTTC.

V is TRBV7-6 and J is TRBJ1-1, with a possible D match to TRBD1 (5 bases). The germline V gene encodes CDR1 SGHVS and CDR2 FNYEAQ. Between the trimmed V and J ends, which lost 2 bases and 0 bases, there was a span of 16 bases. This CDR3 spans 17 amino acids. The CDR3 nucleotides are TGTGCCAGCAGCTTAAGCGTGGCAGGGCCCATGAACACTGAAGCTTTCTTT. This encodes CASSLSVAGPMNTEAFF.

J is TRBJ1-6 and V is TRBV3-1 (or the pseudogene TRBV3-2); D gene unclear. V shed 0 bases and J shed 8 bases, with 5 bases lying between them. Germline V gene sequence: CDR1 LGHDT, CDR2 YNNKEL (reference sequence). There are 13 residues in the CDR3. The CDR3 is CASSQDGHSPLHF. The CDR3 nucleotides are TGTGCCAGCAGCCAAGATGGGCATTCACCCCTCCACTTT.

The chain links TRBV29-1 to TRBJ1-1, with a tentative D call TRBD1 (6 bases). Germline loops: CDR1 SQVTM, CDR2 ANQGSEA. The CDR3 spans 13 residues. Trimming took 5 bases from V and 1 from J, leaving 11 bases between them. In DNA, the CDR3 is TGCAGCGTTTATGGCAGGGGGAACACTGAAGCTTTCTTT. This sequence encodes CSVYGRGNTEAFF.

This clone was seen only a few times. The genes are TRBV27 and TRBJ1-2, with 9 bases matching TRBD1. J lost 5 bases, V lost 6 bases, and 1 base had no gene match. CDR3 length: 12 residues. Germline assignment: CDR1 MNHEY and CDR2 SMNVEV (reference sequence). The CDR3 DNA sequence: TGTGCCAGCAGGACAGGGGGTTATGGCTACACCTTC. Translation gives CASRTGGYGYTF.

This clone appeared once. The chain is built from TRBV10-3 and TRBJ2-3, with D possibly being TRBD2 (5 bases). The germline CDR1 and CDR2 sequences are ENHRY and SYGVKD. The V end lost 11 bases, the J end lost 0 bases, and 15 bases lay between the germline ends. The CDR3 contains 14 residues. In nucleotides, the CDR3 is TGTGCCGTTAGCCATGAGGGTAGCACAGATACGCAGTATTTT. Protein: CAVSHEGSTDTQYF.

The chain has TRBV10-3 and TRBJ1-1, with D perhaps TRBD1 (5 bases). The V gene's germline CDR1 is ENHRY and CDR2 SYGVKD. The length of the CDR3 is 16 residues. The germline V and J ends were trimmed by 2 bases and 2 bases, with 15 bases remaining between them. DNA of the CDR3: TGTGCCATCAGTGAGCGGCAGGAAGGGGTAAACACTGAAGCTTTCTTT. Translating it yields CAISERQEGVNTEAFF.

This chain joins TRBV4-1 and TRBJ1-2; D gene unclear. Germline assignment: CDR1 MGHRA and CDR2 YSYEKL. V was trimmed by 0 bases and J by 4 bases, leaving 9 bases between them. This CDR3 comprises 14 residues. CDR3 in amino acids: CASSQEAVTYGYTF. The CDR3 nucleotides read TGCGCCAGCAGCCAAGAAGCCGTTACCTATGGCTACACCTTC.

The DNA for the CDR3 is TGTGCCAGCAGCACCAGGGGCCGGATTAGGGGTGGCTACACCTTC. Amino acids: CASSTRGRIRGGYTF. The chain is built from TRBV6-5 and TRBJ1-2, with D maybe TRBD1 (6 bases). CDR3 size: 15 residues. The V gene's germline CDR1 is MNHEY and CDR2 SVGAGI. V lost 6 bases, J lost 7 bases, and 21 bases lay in between.

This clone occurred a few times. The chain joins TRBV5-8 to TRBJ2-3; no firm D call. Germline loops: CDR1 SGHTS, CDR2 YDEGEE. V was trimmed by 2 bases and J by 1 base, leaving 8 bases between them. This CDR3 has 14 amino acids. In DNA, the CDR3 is TGTGCCAGCAGCTTCCTCCGGGGCACAGATACGCAGTATTTT. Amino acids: CASSFLRGTDTQYF. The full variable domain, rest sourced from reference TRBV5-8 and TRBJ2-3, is EAGVTQSPTHLIKTRGQQATLRCSPISGHTSVYWYQQALGLGLQFLLWYDEGEERNRGNFPPRFSGRQFPNYSSELNVNALELEDSALYLCASSFLRGTDTQYFGPGTRLTVL.

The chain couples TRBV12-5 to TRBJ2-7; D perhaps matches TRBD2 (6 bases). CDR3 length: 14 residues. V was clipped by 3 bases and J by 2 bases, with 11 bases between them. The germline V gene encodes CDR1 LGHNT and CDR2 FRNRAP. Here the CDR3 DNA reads TGTGCTAGTGGTTTAAGGGAGGCGGCCTACGAGCAGTACTTC. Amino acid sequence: CASGLREAAYEQYF. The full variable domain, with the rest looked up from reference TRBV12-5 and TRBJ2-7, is DARVTQTPRHKVTEMGQEVTMRCQPILGHNTVFWYRQTMMQGLELLAYFRNRAPLDDSGMPKDRFSAEMPDATLATLKIQPSEPRDSAVYFCASGLREAAYEQYFGPGTRLTVT.

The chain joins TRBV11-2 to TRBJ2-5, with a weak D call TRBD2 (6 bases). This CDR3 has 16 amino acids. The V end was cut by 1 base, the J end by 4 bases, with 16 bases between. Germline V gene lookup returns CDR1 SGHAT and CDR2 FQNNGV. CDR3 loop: CASSLGRGDYIETQYF. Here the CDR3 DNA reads TGTGCCAGCAGCTTAGGGCGGGGAGACTATATAGAGACCCAGTACTTC. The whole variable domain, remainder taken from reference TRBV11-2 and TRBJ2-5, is EAGVAQSPRYKIIEKRQSVAFWCNPISGHATLYWYQQILGQGPKLLIQFQNNGVVDDSQLPKDRFSAERLKGVDSTLKIQPAKLEDSAVYLCASSLGRGDYIETQYFGPGTRLLVL.

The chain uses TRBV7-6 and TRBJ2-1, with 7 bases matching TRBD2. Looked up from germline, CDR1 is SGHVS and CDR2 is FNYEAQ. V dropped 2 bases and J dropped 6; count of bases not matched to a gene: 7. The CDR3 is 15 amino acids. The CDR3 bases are TGTGCCAGCAGCTTAACACCTAGCGGCTTCAATGAGCAGTTCTTC. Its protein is CASSLTPSGFNEQFF.

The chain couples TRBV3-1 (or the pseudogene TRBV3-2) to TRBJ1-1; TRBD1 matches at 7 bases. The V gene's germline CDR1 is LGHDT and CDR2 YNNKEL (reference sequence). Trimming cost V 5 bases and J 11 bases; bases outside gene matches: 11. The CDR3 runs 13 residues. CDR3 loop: CASSYRGRGFAFF. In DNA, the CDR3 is TGTGCCAGCAGCTACCGCGGCAGGGGGTTCGCTTTCTTT.

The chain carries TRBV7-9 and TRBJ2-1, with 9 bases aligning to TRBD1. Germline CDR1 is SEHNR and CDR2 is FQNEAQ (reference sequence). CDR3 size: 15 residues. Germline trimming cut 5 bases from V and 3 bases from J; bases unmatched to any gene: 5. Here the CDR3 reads CASSRGTGIYNEQFF. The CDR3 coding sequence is TGTGCCAGCAGCCGGGGGACAGGGATCTACAATGAGCAGTTCTTC.

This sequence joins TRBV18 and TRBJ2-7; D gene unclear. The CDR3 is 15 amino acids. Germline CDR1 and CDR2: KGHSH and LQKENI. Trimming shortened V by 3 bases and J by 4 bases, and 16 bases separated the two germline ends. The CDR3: CASSPRQSASYEQYF. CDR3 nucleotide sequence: TGTGCCAGCTCACCGCGGCAGTCTGCCTCTTACGAGCAGTACTTC.

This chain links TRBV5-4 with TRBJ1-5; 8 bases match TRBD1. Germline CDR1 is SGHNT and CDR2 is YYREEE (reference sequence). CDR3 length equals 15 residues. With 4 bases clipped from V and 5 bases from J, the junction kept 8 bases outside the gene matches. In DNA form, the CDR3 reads TGTGCCAGCAGCCAGGGGACAGGCAACGATCAGCCCCAGCATTTT. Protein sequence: CASSQGTGNDQPQHF.

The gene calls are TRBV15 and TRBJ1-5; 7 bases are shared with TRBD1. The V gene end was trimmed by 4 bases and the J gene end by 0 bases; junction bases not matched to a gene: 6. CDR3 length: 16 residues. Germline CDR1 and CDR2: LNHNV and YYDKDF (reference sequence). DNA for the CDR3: TGTGCCACCAGCATACGACAGGGAGTTAGCAATCAGCCCCAGCATTTT. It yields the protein CATSIRQGVSNQPQHF.

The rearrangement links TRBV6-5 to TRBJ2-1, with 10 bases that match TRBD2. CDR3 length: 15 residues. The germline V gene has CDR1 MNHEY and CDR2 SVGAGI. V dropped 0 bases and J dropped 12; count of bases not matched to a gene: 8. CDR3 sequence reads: CASSYSRKREGPQFF. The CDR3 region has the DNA TGTGCCAGCAGTTACTCCAGGAAGCGGGAGGGCCCGCAGTTCTTC.

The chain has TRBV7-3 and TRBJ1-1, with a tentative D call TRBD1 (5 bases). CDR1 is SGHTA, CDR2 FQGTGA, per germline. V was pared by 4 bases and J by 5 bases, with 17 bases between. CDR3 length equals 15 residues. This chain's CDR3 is CASSYSPEGRTEAFF. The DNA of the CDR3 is TGTGCCAGCAGCTATAGCCCCGAGGGGAGGACTGAAGCTTTCTTT.